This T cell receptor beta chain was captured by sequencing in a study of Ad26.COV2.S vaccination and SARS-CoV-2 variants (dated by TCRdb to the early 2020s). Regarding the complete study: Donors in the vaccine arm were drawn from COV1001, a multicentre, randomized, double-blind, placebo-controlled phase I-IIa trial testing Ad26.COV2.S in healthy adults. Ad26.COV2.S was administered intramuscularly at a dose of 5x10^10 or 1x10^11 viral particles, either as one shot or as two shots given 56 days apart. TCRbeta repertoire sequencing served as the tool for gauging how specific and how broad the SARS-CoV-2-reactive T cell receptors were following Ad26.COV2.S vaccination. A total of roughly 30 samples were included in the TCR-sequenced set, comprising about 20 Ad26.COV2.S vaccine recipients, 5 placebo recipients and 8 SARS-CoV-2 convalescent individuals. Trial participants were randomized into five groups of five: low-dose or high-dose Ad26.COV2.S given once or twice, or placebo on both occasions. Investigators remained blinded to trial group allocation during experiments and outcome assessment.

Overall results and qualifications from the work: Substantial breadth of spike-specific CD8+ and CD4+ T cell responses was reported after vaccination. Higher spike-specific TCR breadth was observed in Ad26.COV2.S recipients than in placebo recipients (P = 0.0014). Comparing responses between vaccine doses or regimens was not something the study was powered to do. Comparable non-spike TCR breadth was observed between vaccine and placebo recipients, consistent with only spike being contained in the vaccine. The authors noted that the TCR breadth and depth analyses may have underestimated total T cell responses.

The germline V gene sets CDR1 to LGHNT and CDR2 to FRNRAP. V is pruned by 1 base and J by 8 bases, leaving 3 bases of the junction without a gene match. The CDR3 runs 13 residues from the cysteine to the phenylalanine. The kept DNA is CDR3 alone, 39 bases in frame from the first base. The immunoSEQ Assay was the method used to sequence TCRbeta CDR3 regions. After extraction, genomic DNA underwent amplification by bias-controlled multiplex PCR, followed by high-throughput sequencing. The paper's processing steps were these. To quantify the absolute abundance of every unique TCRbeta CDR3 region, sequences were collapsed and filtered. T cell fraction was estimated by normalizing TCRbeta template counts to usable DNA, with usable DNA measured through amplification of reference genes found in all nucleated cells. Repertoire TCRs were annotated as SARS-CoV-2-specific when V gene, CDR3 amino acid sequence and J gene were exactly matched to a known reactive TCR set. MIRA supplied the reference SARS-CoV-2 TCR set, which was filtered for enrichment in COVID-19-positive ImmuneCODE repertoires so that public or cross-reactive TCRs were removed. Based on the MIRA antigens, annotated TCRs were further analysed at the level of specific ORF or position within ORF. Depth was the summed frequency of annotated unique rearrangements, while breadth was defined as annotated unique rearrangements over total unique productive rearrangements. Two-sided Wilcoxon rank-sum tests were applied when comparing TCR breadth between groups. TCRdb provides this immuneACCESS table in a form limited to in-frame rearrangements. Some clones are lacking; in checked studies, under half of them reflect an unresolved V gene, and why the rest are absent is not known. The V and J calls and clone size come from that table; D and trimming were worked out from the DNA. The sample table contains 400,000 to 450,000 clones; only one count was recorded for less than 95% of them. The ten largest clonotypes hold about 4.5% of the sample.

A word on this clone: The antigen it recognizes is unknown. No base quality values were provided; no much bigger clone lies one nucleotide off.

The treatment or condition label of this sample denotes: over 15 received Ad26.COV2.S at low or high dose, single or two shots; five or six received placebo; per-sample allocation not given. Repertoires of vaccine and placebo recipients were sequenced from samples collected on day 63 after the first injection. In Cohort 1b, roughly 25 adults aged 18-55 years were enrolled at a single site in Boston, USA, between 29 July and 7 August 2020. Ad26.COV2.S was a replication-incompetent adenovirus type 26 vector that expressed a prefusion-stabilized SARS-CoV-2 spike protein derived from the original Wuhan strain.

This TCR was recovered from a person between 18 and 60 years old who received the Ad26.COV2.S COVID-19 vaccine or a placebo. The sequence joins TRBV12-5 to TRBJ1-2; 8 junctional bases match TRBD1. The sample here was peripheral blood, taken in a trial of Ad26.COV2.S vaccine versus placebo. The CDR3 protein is CASGLGRGRGYTF. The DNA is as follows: TGTGCTAGTGGTTTGGGCAGGGGGCGAGGCTACACCTTC. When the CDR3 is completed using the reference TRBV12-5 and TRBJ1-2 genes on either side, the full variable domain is DARVTQTPRHKVTEMGQEVTMRCQPILGHNTVFWYRQTMMQGLELLAYFRNRAPLDDSGMPKDRFSAEMPDATLATLKIQPSEPRDSAVYFCASGLGRGRGYTFGSGTRLTVV.